Listed below are T cell receptor beta chains from one sample, sequenced in a study of shared clonotypes between healthy human individuals. The method was immunoSEQ multiplex PCR; TCRdb's version includes in-frame clones alone and lacks a portion of them. There are millions of clones in the sample; 85% to 95% occur only once, and over 0.12% lies in the top ten. Sequencing was carried out using naive CD4+ T cells sorted from blood. These receptors all stem from a man aged 18 to 29 in good health. Both conserved end residues are part of each CDR3. The order of the fields is V gene, J gene, D gene, clone size, CDR3 DNA, CDR3 protein. D genes are given only for firm matches. Clone size appears in some rows only: once, few, many, or a class for an expanded clone.

>TRBV4-3|TRBJ2-2|TRBD2|NA
TGCGCCAGCAGCCAAAGGCTAGCGGGAGGAACCGGGGAGCTGTTTTTT
CASSQRLAGGTGELFF
>TRBV5-1|TRBJ2-1|NA|NA
TGCGCCAGCAGCTTGGACCCGGGGGCGAGTTACAATGAGCAGTTCTTC
CASSLDPGASYNEQFF
>TRBV28|TRBJ2-1|NA|NA
TGTGCCAGCAAGGAAGGGGGGGCCTGGGAGCAGTTCTTC
CASKEGGAWEQFF
>TRBV5-1|TRBJ2-7|NA|NA
TGCGCCAGCAGCTTGGAGGTGGGACGCCCGTTCTACGAGCAGTACTTC
CASSLEVGRPFYEQYF
>TRBV6-1|TRBJ2-2|TRBD2|once
TGTGCCAGCAGTTCAGCGGGGGCGGGGACCGGGGAGCTGTTTTTT
CASSSAGAGTGELFF
>TRBV5-8|TRBJ1-5|NA|NA
TGTGCCAGCAGCACCCCGGGACTTGGATTGAAGCCCCAGCATTTT
CASSTPGLGLKPQHF
>TRBV29-1|TRBJ2-3|NA|NA
TGCAGCGCTGTTGGACACACAGATACGCAGTATTTT
CSAVGHTDTQYF
>TRBV15|TRBJ2-7|NA|NA
TGTGCCACCAGCAGAGATCCGACGCGGGGGCCCTACGAGCAGTACTTC
CATSRDPTRGPYEQYF
>TRBV6-4|TRBJ1-2|NA|NA
TGTGCCAGCATGGCCCTCACCTATGGCTACACCTTC
CASMALTYGYTF
>TRBV7-9|TRBJ2-3|TRBD2|NA
TGTGCCAGCAGCATAGCGGGAGTGGGGACAGATACGCAGTATTTT
CASSIAGVGTDTQYF
>TRBV28|TRBJ1-4|NA|once
TGTGCCAGCGGCCTAGCAGCTAATGAAAAACTGTTTTTT
CASGLAANEKLFF
>TRBV30|TRBJ2-2|TRBD2|NA
TGTGCCTGGAGCGAGGGACTAGCGGGGGCCGGGGAGCTGTTTTTT
CAWSEGLAGAGELFF
>TRBV19|TRBJ1-5|NA|once
TGTGCCAGTAGTATACCAGTACCTAGCAATCAGCCCCAGCATTTT
CASSIPVPSNQPQHF
>TRBV5-1|TRBJ2-5|NA|NA
TGCGCCAGCAGCCTGATCCCCAGGGAGACCCAGTACTTC
CASSLIPRETQYF
>TRBV28|TRBJ1-5|TRBD1|once
TGTGCCAGCACCTCAGGACAGGGTTGGAATCAGCCCCAGCATTTT
CASTSGQGWNQPQHF
>TRBV7-2|TRBJ2-2|NA|NA
TGTGCCAGCGGAGAGGGGCCGAACACCGGGGAGCTGTTTTTT
CASGEGPNTGELFF
>TRBV5-4|TRBJ2-7|TRBD2|NA
TGTGCCAGCAGCTTGGCTATGGGGACTAGCGGTTACGAGCAGTACTTC
CASSLAMGTSGYEQYF
>TRBV5-4|TRBJ1-2|NA|NA
TGTGCCAGCAGCTGGGATTCTCGGGGCTACACCTTC
CASSWDSRGYTF
>TRBV6-4|TRBJ1-3|NA|NA
TGTGCCAGCAGTGAAGGAAGGCAGGGGAGAAACACCATATATTTT
CASSEGRQGRNTIYF
>TRBV19|TRBJ1-5|NA|NA
TGTGCCAGTAGTATTTTCCCCGGGCAGCCCCAGCATTTT
CASSIFPGQPQHF
>TRBV18|TRBJ1-1|NA|NA
TGTGCCAGCTCTCCAAGTGGGACCCTGAACACTGAAGCTTTCTTT
CASSPSGTLNTEAFF
>TRBV10-3|TRBJ2-3|NA|NA
TGTGCCATCAGTGAGTCGGAGGGGGCGACAGATACGCAGTATTTT
CAISESEGATDTQYF
>TRBV2|TRBJ1-5|NA|NA
TGTGCCAGCAGTGAAACCGTGTCGGGGAATCAGCCCCAGCATTTT
CASSETVSGNQPQHF
>TRBV10-1|TRBJ2-5|TRBD2|NA
TGCGCGAGCGGGGTAGGGGAGACCCAGTACTTC
CASGVGETQYF
>TRBV19|TRBJ2-1|NA|once
TGTGCCAGTAGTATTCGGACCGGCTCCTACAATGAGCAGTTCTTC
CASSIRTGSYNEQFF
>TRBV19|TRBJ2-3|NA|NA
TGTGCCAGTAGTAGAGAGGGGAGAAATACGCAGTATTTT
CASSREGRNTQYF
>TRBV6-4|TRBJ2-6|NA|NA
TGTGCCAGCAGTGAAGGGGGCTCTGGGGCCAACGTCCTGACTTTC
CASSEGGSGANVLTF
>TRBV5-5|TRBJ1-1|NA|NA
TGTGCCAGCAGCTTGGCCCGGCAGGCTACTGAAGCTTTCTTT
CASSLARQATEAFF
>TRBV18|TRBJ1-3|NA|NA
TGTGCCAGCTCACCGATGGGGGGCTCTGGAAACACCATATATTTT
CASSPMGGSGNTIYF
>TRBV25-1|TRBJ1-6|TRBD1|few
TGTGCCAGCAGTGCCCTCTCGACAGGGGATAATTCACCCCTCCACTTT
CASSALSTGDNSPLHF
>TRBV18|TRBJ1-2|NA|NA
TGTGTCAGCTCACCACAGGATTTTGGCTACACCTTC
CVSSPQDFGYTF
>TRBV6-1|TRBJ2-3|TRBD1|NA
TGTGCCAGCGGGACAGAGAGCACAGATACGCAGTATTTT
CASGTESTDTQYF
>TRBV11-2|TRBJ2-5|TRBD2|NA
TGTGCCAGCAGCTTAGTGGGACTAGCGAGATCCGGAGAGACCCAGTACTTC
CASSLVGLARSGETQYF
>TRBV10-3|TRBJ1-3|NA|NA
TGTGCCATCAGTGAGACGCAAACCTCTGGAAACACCATATATTTT
CAISETQTSGNTIYF
>TRBV30|TRBJ2-2|NA|once
TGTGCCTGGGGTTCCCTTGATTGGGTTTACAGCGGGGAGCTGTTTTTT
CAWGSLDWVYSGELFF
>TRBV6-5|TRBJ1-5|NA|NA
TGTGCCAGCAGTGCCTCTCAGGGAAACCAGCCCCAGCATTTT
CASSASQGNQPQHF
>TRBV10-3|TRBJ1-1|NA|NA
TGTGCCATCAGTGGTGGAGGGGAGCGGCCGACTTTCTTT
CAISGGGERPTFF
>TRBV9|TRBJ2-1|TRBD2|NA
TGTGCCAGCAGCGTAGTAGCGGGGGGCTACTACAATGAGCAGTTCTTC
CASSVVAGGYYNEQFF
>TRBV6-5|TRBJ2-2|TRBD2|NA
TGTGCCAGCTTTGCGGGAGATCGCACCGGGGAGCTGTTTTTT
CASFAGDRTGELFF
>TRBV5-1|TRBJ2-3|TRBD2|NA
TGCGCCAGCAGCTTGATAGCGGGAGGGCCTATTGGAGATACGCAGTATTTT
CASSLIAGGPIGDTQYF
>TRBV4-3|TRBJ1-6|NA|NA
TGCGCCAGCAGCCAAGTGGGGGCAGGTAATTCACCCCTCCACTTT
CASSQVGAGNSPLHF
>TRBV30|TRBJ2-1|TRBD2|NA
TGTGCCTGGAGAGACTCGGGACTAGCGGGGGGGATCTTC
CAWRDSGLAGGIF
>TRBV7-8|TRBJ1-5|NA|few
TGTGCCAGCAGCTTAGCCGATAGCAATCAGCCCCAGCATTTT
CASSLADSNQPQHF
>TRBV28|TRBJ1-6|NA|NA
TGTGCCAGCAGACTCGGACGGAGCTATAATTCACCCCTCCACTTT
CASRLGRSYNSPLHF
>TRBV5-4|TRBJ1-1|NA|NA
TGTGCCAGCAGATCCCTAAACGGAAACACTGAAGCTTTCTTT
CASRSLNGNTEAFF
>TRBV23-1|TRBJ2-7|TRBD2|NA
TGCGCCAGCAGTCATCACACTAGCGGGAGCTCCTACGAGCAGTACTTC
CASSHHTSGSSYEQYF
>TRBV4-1|TRBJ2-7|TRBD1|NA
TGCGCCAGCAGCCTTACCGGGACAGTTGCCTACGAGCAGTACTTC
CASSLTGTVAYEQYF
>TRBV9|TRBJ2-2|NA|NA
TGTGCCAGCAGCGTAAGGAACACCGGGGAGCTGTTTTTT
CASSVRNTGELFF
>TRBV6-6|TRBJ2-7|NA|NA
TGTGCCAGCAGTTACTCCTCGGAGGCCGACGAGCAGTACTTC
CASSYSSEADEQYF